Sequencing of this T cell receptor beta chain was carried out in a study of cytomegalovirus exposure and HLA in healthy donors. Study-wide findings and caveats: A list of more than 150 TCR beta chains associated with cytomegalovirus was given.

A note on this clone: The antigen remains undetermined.

The V gene end was trimmed by 3 bases and the J gene end by 4 bases; junction bases not matched to a gene: 3. The germline CDR1 and CDR2 sequences are SGHDT and YYEEEE. This CDR3 has 14 amino acids. Profiling relied on immunoSEQ multiplex PCR, and the TCRdb table lists in-frame clones only, not all of them. The sample yields tens of thousands of clones, about 92% seen once. What was sequenced was PBMCs. The TCR sequence derives from a man younger than 35 in good health and CMV-seronegative. The chain recombines TRBV5-6 with TRBJ1-4; TRBD1 agrees at 7 bases. DNA for the CDR3: TGTGCCAGCAGCTGGGGGACAGTTAATGAAAAACTGTTTTTT. It is translated as CASSWGTVNEKLFF.